Listed below are T cell receptor beta chains from one sample, sequenced in a study of Graves' ophthalmopathy and Graves' hyperthyroidism. Via MiXCR, TCRdb re-called the multiplex PCR reads, giving one row per CDR3 protein. Of roughly 1.1 million distinct CDR3 sequences listed, less than 45% are singletons. The sample was peripheral blood or thyroid tissue (not recorded which). The receptors shown here come from an adult man with Graves' hyperthyroidism. The CDR3 runs from the conserved cysteine through the conserved F or W. D genes are given only for firm matches. Clone size is given for some rows only: seen once, a few or many times, or a class if the clone is expanded.

d_gene,abundance,j_gene,v_gene,CDR3nt,CDR3aa
-,-,TRBJ2-3,TRBV19,TGTGCCAGTAGTAAAACTACCACAGATACGCAGTATTTT,CASSKTTTDTQYF
-,many,TRBJ1-1,TRBV15,TGTGCCACCAGCAGAGGAGGGGACACTGAAGCTTTCTTT,CATSRGGDTEAFF
-,many,TRBJ2-7,TRBV7-2,TGTGCCAGCAGCTTAGCGAGGGTAGCCTACGAGCAGTACTTC,CASSLARVAYEQYF
TRBD1,-,TRBJ2-2,TRBV9,TGTGCCAGCAGCGGGGACAGGACGAACACCGGGGAGCTGTTTTTT,CASSGDRTNTGELFF
-,many,TRBJ1-1,TRBV27,TGTGCCAGCAGTAAGATAGGGACCACTGAAGCTTTCTTT,CASSKIGTTEAFF
-,many,TRBJ1-1,TRBV20-1,TGCAGTGCTTCTAGGACGGTTGAAGCTTTCTTT,CSASRTVEAFF
TRBD2,many,TRBJ2-7,TRBV20-1,TGCAGTGCAGAACTAGCGGGAGGACCCTACGAGCAGTACTTC,CSAELAGGPYEQYF
TRBD1,many,TRBJ1-5,TRBV19,TGTGCCAGTAGGCCGACAGGGAACCAGCCCCAGCATTTT,CASRPTGNQPQHF
-,many,TRBJ1-3,TRBV9,TGTGCCAGCAAGTCACAGCGTGGAAACACCATATATTTT,CASKSQRGNTIYF
-,few,TRBJ1-5,TRBV6-6,TGTGCCAGCAGTGTCCCGGGACGGATAAATCAGCCCCAGCATTTT,CASSVPGRINQPQHF
TRBD1,many,TRBJ1-1,TRBV7-9,TGTGCCAGCAGCCTGGGACAGGGTGGGCGGAACACTGAAGCTTTCTTT,CASSLGQGGRNTEAFF
-,many,TRBJ2-2,TRBV7-9,TGTGCCAGCAGCGCGTTGACAGACTTGTACACCGGGGAGCTGTTTTTT,CASSALTDLYTGELFF
TRBD1,-,TRBJ2-7,TRBV4-1,TGCGCCAGCAGCCTCACCGGGACAGGGGTACACGAGCAGTACTTC,CASSLTGTGVHEQYF
TRBD1,-,TRBJ2-5,TRBV19,TGTGCCAGTAGTATTGGTACAGGGGGCCCAGAGACCCAGTACTTC,CASSIGTGGPETQYF
TRBD1,-,TRBJ1-2,TRBV29-1,TGCAGCGTCGACCCGGGACAGGGATTTTCGGGCTACACCTTC,CSVDPGQGFSGYTF
-,many,TRBJ2-7,TRBV9,TGTGCCAGCAGTCCACCTGGGACTTCGGACGAGCAGTACTTC,CASSPPGTSDEQYF
TRBD1,-,TRBJ1-2,TRBV7-2,TGTGCCAGCAGCCCCGGGACAGGGATGACCTACTATGGCTACACCTTC,CASSPGTGMTYYGYTF
-,many,TRBJ2-5,TRBV24-1,TGTGCCACCAGTGAGGGCGGGGGCCGGGAGACCCAGTACTTC,CATSEGGGRETQYF
-,-,TRBJ2-2,TRBV7-9,TGTGCCAGCAGCTTTATGAACAGACGATCCGGGGAGCTGTTTTTT,CASSFMNRRSGELFF
-,many,TRBJ1-1,TRBV15,TGTGCCACCAGCCCTCCACCCGGGGGAGTCGACACTGAAGCTTTCTTT,CATSPPPGGVDTEAFF
-,many,TRBJ1-4,TRBV15,TGTGCCACCAGCAGACCGGGCGCTTATAATGAAAAACTGTTTTTT,CATSRPGAYNEKLFF
-,many,TRBJ1-2,TRBV24-1,TGTGCCACCAGTGACCACGAGGGGTCCGGCTACACCTTC,CATSDHEGSGYTF
-,-,TRBJ1-6,TRBV2,TGTGCCAGCTCACCGACAGCCCGCCTGGGGTCACCCCTCCACTTT,CASSPTARLGSPLHF
-,-,TRBJ2-5,TRBV7-9,TGTGCCAGCAGCTTGGGGGGCGCGGCCCAGTACTTC,CASSLGGAAQYF
TRBD1,-,TRBJ2-2,TRBV7-3,TGTGCCAGCAGCCCAAGAGGGGGCGAGATGATTCTACGGGAGCTGTTTTTT,CASSPRGGEMILRELFF
-,-,TRBJ2-7,TRBV2,TGTGCCAGCAGTGAATACAAGTCCTCCTACGAGCAGTACTTC,CASSEYKSSYEQYF
-,many,TRBJ1-1,TRBV25-1,TGTGCCAGCAGTGAAGCCGTAAGGCAGAACACTGAAGCTTTCTTT,CASSEAVRQNTEAFF
-,-,TRBJ1-2,TRBV28,TGTGCCAGCAGCCCGGGGCAGAAGAATGGCTACACCTTC,CASSPGQKNGYTF
-,many,TRBJ1-2,TRBV7-9,TGTGCCAGCAGCCCTTCGCCAGGGACTTTTGGCTATGGCTACACCTTC,CASSPSPGTFGYGYTF
-,many,TRBJ1-2,TRBV7-8,TGTGCCAGCAGCTCCTTAAGGGGGTATGGCTACACCTTC,CASSSLRGYGYTF
-,few,TRBJ2-2,TRBV20-1,TGCAGTGCTAGAGACCGACAGGCAACGCGAACAACCGGGGAGCTGTTTTTT,CSARDRQATRTTGELFF
TRBD1,many,TRBJ1-1,TRBV15,TGTGCCACGCGGACAGGCCACACTGAAGCTTTCTTT,CATRTGHTEAFF
TRBD1,many,TRBJ2-6,TRBV7-9,TGTGCCAGCAGCTACAATAGGGGGCCCGGGGCTACTGGGGCCAACGTCCTGACTTTC,CASSYNRGPGATGANVLTF
-,-,TRBJ1-4,TRBV27,TGTGCCAGCGCCCCGGGACAACTTGAAAAACTGTTTTTT,CASAPGQLEKLFF
TRBD1,once,TRBJ1-2,TRBV7-9,TGTGTCAGCAGTGTGACAGGGGCCAGGGTAGACTATGGCTACACCTTC,CVSSVTGARVDYGYTF
-,few,TRBJ2-2,TRBV7-2,TGTGCCAGCAGCACTACCCGTCAGACTGTAAACACCGGGGAGCTGTTTTTT,CASSTTRQTVNTGELFF
-,many,TRBJ1-4,TRBV10-3,TGTGCCATCAGTGAGCTCGTGACAGACCCAACTAATGAAAAACTGTTTTTT,CAISELVTDPTNEKLFF
-,-,TRBJ1-1,TRBV10-3,TGTGCCATCAGTGACTTTAGAGAAACAGGGCTGAACACTGAAGCTTTCTTT,CAISDFRETGLNTEAFF
-,-,TRBJ1-6,TRBV7-9,TGTGCCAGCAGCTTCACAGAGAATTCACCCCTCCACTTT,CASSFTENSPLHF
-,-,TRBJ2-7,TRBV7-4,TGTGCCAGCAGCGGCACCGGGATAATGGAGGCCTACGAGCAGTACTTC,CASSGTGIMEAYEQYF
-,-,TRBJ2-1,TRBV20-1,TGCAGTGCCAGTTCCTCGGGGCTTGAGCAGTTCTTC,CSASSSGLEQFF
-,many,TRBJ1-5,TRBV5-6,TGTGCCAGCAGCCCCTCGGGATATAGCAATCAGCCCCAGCATTTT,CASSPSGYSNQPQHF
-,-,TRBJ2-2,TRBV4-1,TGCGCCAGCAGCCAAGTTGCAGGCGGGGAGCTGTTTTTT,CASSQVAGGELFF
-,-,TRBJ1-1,TRBV10-3,TGTGCCATCAGTGAGAATGGTATGAACACTGAAGCTTTCTTT,CAISENGMNTEAFF
-,many,TRBJ1-4,TRBV9,TGTGCCAGCTCTCAACGGCAGGGAGCAAAACTGTTTTTT,CASSQRQGAKLFF
-,-,TRBJ2-2,TRBV2,TGTGCCAGCAGTGAATCTGGCGCCAAAGGCGGGGAGCTGTTTTTT,CASSESGAKGGELFF
-,few,TRBJ2-1,TRBV7-9,TGTGCCAGCAGCTCCGCACAGGGAGGCAATGAGCAGTTCTTC,CASSSAQGGNEQFF
-,-,TRBJ2-6,TRBV7-9,TGTGCCAGCAGCAACACAGGGTTCGAGCTGGGGGCCAACGTCCTGACTTTC,CASSNTGFELGANVLTF
-,-,TRBJ1-3,TRBV7-9,TGTGCCAGCAGCCAAGTCAGGGCTGGAAACACCATATATTTT,CASSQVRAGNTIYF
-,few,TRBJ2-5,TRBV27,TGTGCCAGCAGTTCACAGCTTACTGCGAACCAAGAGACCCAGTACTTC,CASSSQLTANQETQYF
-,many,TRBJ2-6,TRBV19,TGTGCCAGTAGGGCGGACTCTGGGGCCAACGTCCTGACTTTC,CASRADSGANVLTF
-,-,TRBJ1-3,TRBV12-3/TRBV12-4,TGTGCCAGCAGTTTAGCCAGAGGGCGGAATCTCTCTCTCTCTGGAAACACCATATATTTT,CASSLARGRNLSLSGNTIYF
-,-,TRBJ2-1,TRBV10-3,TGTGCCATCCTAAGCCCCCCTAACAATGAGCAGTTCTTC,CAILSPPNNEQFF
-,many,TRBJ1-1,TRBV19,TGTGCCAGCGCCAGACCCGAGAACACTGAAGCTTTCTTT,CASARPENTEAFF
-,-,TRBJ1-6,TRBV11-2,TGTGCCAGCAGTGCTAGACGAGTGGACTCACCCCTCCACTTT,CASSARRVDSPLHF
-,many,TRBJ2-5,TRBV19,TGTGCCAGTAGTACCCCGGCCAGAGGGCTACCGGAGGCCCAGTACTTC,CASSTPARGLPEAQYF
TRBD2,few,TRBJ2-5,TRBV6-6,TGTGCCAGCATGGGACTAGCTGCTACAAAGGAGACCCAGTACTTC,CASMGLAATKETQYF
-,-,TRBJ1-1,TRBV20-1,TGCAGTGCTAGAGACTACACTGAAGCTTTCTTT,CSARDYTEAFF